What follows are 30 T cell receptor beta chains derived from one specimen sequenced in a study of beta chain features in type 1 diabetes. Expressed TCRB transcripts were sequenced, since all the RNA that had been isolated was reverse transcribed. The method was immunoSEQ multiplex PCR; TCRdb's version includes in-frame clones alone and lacks a portion of them. The sample carries 860,000 or so clones, roughly 17% recorded once. Specimen: naive CD4+ T cells from blood. Receptors were obtained from a woman between 18 and 29 years old in good health.

This clone was counted a few times. This chain links TRBV28 with TRBJ2-7; no clear D gene. The CDR3 sequence is 12 residues long. The germline V gene has CDR1 MDHEN and CDR2 SYDVKM. The ends were cut back, 6 bases at V and 3 bases at J, with 9 bases in the middle. The CDR3 DNA is TGTGCCAGCAGCCAGAAAATCTACGAGCAGTACTTC. Encoded protein: CASSQKIYEQYF.

V gene TRBV5-5 combines with J gene TRBJ2-1; 8 bases line up with TRBD1. With V trimmed by 4 bases and J by 9 bases, 6 bases remained unmatched. The CDR3 extends over 13 amino acids. Germline CDR1 is SGHKS and CDR2 is YYEKEE (reference sequence). DNA for the CDR3: TGTGCCAGCAGCACTTGGACAGGGTTTGAGCAGTTCTTC. It is translated as CASSTWTGFEQFF.

This clone has more than one count but fewer than ten. V is TRBV18 and J is TRBJ2-7, with TRBD1 matching over 10 bases. Trimming took 3 bases from V and 5 from J; bases not matched to a gene: 1. The CDR3 has 13 residues. Germline V gene sequence: CDR1 KGHSH, CDR2 LQKENI. This CDR3 is CASSPGQGNEQYF. CDR3 coding DNA: TGTGCCAGCTCACCGGGACAGGGGAACGAGCAGTACTTC.

Turning to this clone: Other nucleotide sequences in the sample specify the same CDR3. For the CDR3, the DNA is TGTGCCAGCAGTTACTCTTGGACAGGGAACACTGAAGCTTTCTTT. Amino acids: CASSYSWTGNTEAFF. The gene calls are TRBV6-5 and TRBJ1-1; 7 bases are a match to TRBD1. The ends lost 0 bases at V and 1 base at J; junction bases unmatched: 2. CDR1 is MNHEY and CDR2 is SVGAGI in the germline V gene. CDR3 size: 15 residues.

The sample holds a few counts of this clone. The rearrangement links TRBV18 to TRBJ1-2, with a weak D call TRBD1 (6 bases). CDR1 KGHSH and CDR2 LQKENI come from the germline V gene. The CDR3 is 20 residues long. V gave up 3 bases and J gave up 4 bases, with 30 bases separating them. The CDR3 nucleotides are TGTGCCAGCTCACCTTTTCGGGTGGGGGCTGTCGTGCAGGGCGGCTATGGCTACACCTTC. Translating it yields CASSPFRVGAVVQGGYGYTF.

This clone was seen only a few times. J is TRBJ2-1 and V is TRBV7-9; 11 bases match TRBD2. From germline, CDR1 is SEHNR and CDR2 FQNEAQ (reference sequence). J lost 4 bases, V lost 6 bases, and 5 bases had no gene match. The CDR3 covers 15 residues. The CDR3 sequence: CASRIAGGQYNEQFF. DNA for the CDR3: TGTGCCAGCAGGATAGCGGGAGGGCAGTACAATGAGCAGTTCTTC.

This chain links TRBV6-5 with TRBJ2-7, with D tentatively TRBD2 (6 bases). The CDR3 is 13 amino acids. CDR1 MNHEY and CDR2 SVGAGI come from the germline V gene. Trimming took 7 bases from V and 4 from J, leaving 14 bases between them. DNA for the CDR3: TGTGCCAGCAAAAGGGACTCGGCTTACGAGCAGTACTTC. It is translated as CASKRDSAYEQYF.

This chain uses TRBV5-1 with TRBJ2-4; D possibly corresponds to TRBD2 (5 bases). This CDR3 comprises 14 residues. Germline V gene data show CDR1 as SGHRS and CDR2 as YFSETQ. Trimming removed 3 bases at V and 0 bases at J, with 7 bases between. The CDR3 here is CASSSGLAKNIQYF. CDR3 sequence (DNA): TGCGCCAGCAGCTCCGGACTAGCCAAAAACATTCAGTACTTC.

The sample holds a few counts of this clone. Other DNA sequences in the sample encode the same CDR3. CDR3 sequence (DNA): TGTGCCAGCAGCCTACAGGGGGGCAATCAGCCCCAGCATTTT. Amino acids: CASSLQGGNQPQHF. This sequence joins TRBV27 and TRBJ1-5, with TRBD1 identical over 8 bases. The CDR3 has 14 amino acids. The V gene's germline CDR1 is MNHEY and CDR2 SMNVEV (reference sequence). The junction had 3 bases not matched to a gene; V was cut back by 6 bases and J by 2 bases.

This clone has just a few counts. The chain carries TRBV19 and TRBJ2-5; TRBD1 matches at 9 bases. Losses at the gene ends were 5 bases for V and 5 bases for J; bases not matched to a gene: 6. This CDR3 has 14 amino acids. Germline V gives CDR1 LNHDA, CDR2 SQIVND (reference sequence). In DNA, the CDR3 is TGTGCCAGTAGTCGGGACAGGGAAAAGGAGACCCAGTACTTC. This codes for CASSRDREKETQYF.

The chain links TRBV2 to TRBJ2-1; D might be TRBD1 (6 bases). V dropped 4 bases and J dropped 2 bases, with 12 bases sitting between them. CDR1 SNHLY and CDR2 FYNNEI come from the germline V gene. This CDR3 is 15 amino acids long. This chain's CDR3 is CASSVQGIPYNEQFF. The CDR3 nucleotides read TGTGCCAGCAGTGTACAGGGAATTCCCTACAATGAGCAGTTCTTC.

This clone was detected a few times. V gene TRBV5-1 combines with J gene TRBJ1-2; 8 bases line up with TRBD1. In germline, CDR1 is SGHRS, CDR2 YFSETQ. Trimming at V came to 4 bases and at J to 6 bases, leaving 8 bases not matched to a gene. The CDR3 is 14 residues long. CDR3 amino acids: CASSNGQGVNGYTF. The CDR3 DNA follows: TGCGCCAGCAGCAACGGACAGGGCGTAAATGGCTACACCTTC.

V gene TRBV4-2 combines with J gene TRBJ1-4; D unclear. The V gene's germline CDR1 is LGHNA and CDR2 YNFKEQ. V was clipped by 0 bases and J by 4 bases, with 9 bases between them. The length of the CDR3 is 15 residues. Written as DNA, the CDR3 is TGTGCCAGCAGCCAAGAGTACGGCAGTAATGAAAAACTGTTTTTT. Translated, it gives CASSQEYGSNEKLFF.

There are a few counts of this clone. The sample has other DNA sequences that encode this CDR3 too. The V gene is TRBV7-2, the J gene TRBJ2-1, with 11 bases identical to TRBD2. The CDR3 contains 15 residues. Germline CDR1 is SGHTA and CDR2 is FQGNSA. The V segment lost 6 bases and the J segment 7 bases; nucleotides outside the gene matches: 8. Here the CDR3 reads CASSSTSGSYNEQFF. The CDR3 DNA reads as TGTGCCAGCAGTTCCACTAGCGGGAGTTATAATGAGCAGTTCTTC.

This clone was counted a few times. This sequence joins TRBV28 and TRBJ1-4; D is unresolved. Trimming stripped 3 bases from V and 0 bases from J, with 11 bases between. This CDR3 region has 16 residues. Germline CDR1 reads MDHEN; CDR2 reads SYDVKM. In DNA, the CDR3 is TGTGCCAGCAGTTTCCCGAAGACAACAACTAATGAAAAACTGTTTTTT. This sequence encodes CASSFPKTTTNEKLFF.

This clone came up a few times. The chain joins TRBV6-5 to TRBJ1-3; D remains unclear. The CDR3 sequence is 15 residues long. The germline gives CDR1 MNHEY, CDR2 SVGAGI. Deletions cut 2 bases from V and 1 base from J, with 9 bases between. CDR3 region: CASSYLPGSGNTIYF. The CDR3 DNA is TGTGCCAGCAGTTACCTCCCGGGATCTGGAAACACCATATATTTT.

The chain combines TRBV11-2 with TRBJ2-7, with 8 bases identical to TRBD1. Looked up from germline, CDR1 is SGHAT and CDR2 is FQNNGV. V lost 5 bases, J lost 4 bases, and 4 bases stayed unmatched. The CDR3 runs to 13 residues. The CDR3 coding sequence is TGTGCCAGCAGCCGGGACAGGATGTACGAGCAGTACTTC. Its protein product is CASSRDRMYEQYF.

The chain couples TRBV7-8 to TRBJ2-7, with D possibly TRBD1 on 5 matching bases. V was clipped by 5 bases and J by 5 bases, with 16 bases between them. Germline values: CDR1 SGHVS, CDR2 FQNEAQ. The CDR3 contains 14 residues. CDR3 DNA: TGTGCCAGCAGCCTTAAGCCGGCAGGGAACGAGCAGTACTTC. It translates to CASSLKPAGNEQYF.

Concerning this clone: Distinct nucleotide sequences in the sample also encode this CDR3. The chain combines TRBV5-1 with TRBJ1-5, with D unresolved. Trimming cost V 0 bases and J 5 bases, with 9 bases left between them. Germline values: CDR1 SGHRS, CDR2 YFSETQ. The CDR3 runs to 14 residues. CDR3 in DNA: TGCGCCAGCAGCTTGGAAGGAGGTGATCAGCCCCAGCATTTT. Its translation is CASSLEGGDQPQHF. Drawing the rest from reference TRBV5-1 and TRBJ1-5, the complete variable domain is KAGVTQTPRYLIKTRGQQVTLSCSPISGHRSVSWYQQTPGQGLQFLFEYFSETQRNKGNFPGRFSGRQFSNSRSEMNVSTLELGDSALYLCASSLEGGDQPQHFGDGTRLSIL.

This clone has more than one count but fewer than ten. The rearrangement uses TRBV7-2 and TRBJ2-7; 10 bases match TRBD2. This CDR3 contains 15 residues. Germline assignment: CDR1 SGHTA and CDR2 FQGNSA. J lost 2 bases, V lost 0 bases, and 1 base had no gene match. CDR3 in DNA: TGTGCCAGCAGCTTAGCAGCGGGAGGGACCTACGAGCAGTACTTC. Translation: CASSLAAGGTYEQYF.

This clone occurred a few times. The chain employs TRBV6-6 and TRBJ2-5, with D possibly being TRBD2 (6 bases). V lost 7 bases to trimming and J lost 2 bases, with 14 bases between them. This CDR3 spans 14 amino acids. The germline CDR1 and CDR2 sequences are MNHNY and SVGAGI (reference sequence). The CDR3 reads CASTPAGLQETQYF. CDR3 coding DNA: TGTGCCAGCACCCCAGCGGGTCTTCAAGAGACCCAGTACTTC.

This clone showed up just a few times. The chain is built from TRBV28 and TRBJ1-2, with D perhaps TRBD1 (6 bases). Germline CDR1 reads MDHEN; CDR2 reads SYDVKM. This CDR3 region has 14 residues. Trimming removed 1 base at V and 9 bases at J, with 15 bases between. CDR3 loop: CASSLSQGGKSYTF. The CDR3 region has the DNA TGTGCCAGCAGTTTATCACAGGGTGGAAAGAGCTACACCTTC.

The gene calls are TRBV6-5 and TRBJ2-4; tentatively, D is TRBD2 (6 bases). CDR1 MNHEY and CDR2 SVGAGI come from the germline V gene. The V and J ends lost 0 bases and 6 bases respectively, with 12 bases between them. The CDR3 sequence is 15 residues long. CDR3 nucleotide sequence: TGTGCCAGCAGTTACTCGGGACTCACAAGAAACATTCAGTACTTC. The encoded protein is CASSYSGLTRNIQYF.

The chain is built from TRBV5-1 and TRBJ2-5, with D maybe TRBD1 (6 bases). The CDR3 is 16 amino acids. Trimming shortened V by 3 bases and J by 5 bases, and 20 bases separated the two germline ends. CDR1 and CDR2 (germline): SGHRS, YFSETQ. The DNA for the CDR3 is TGCGCCAGCAGCTCAACCAGGGGTAGAGGGAAGGAGACCCAGTACTTC. Translated: CASSSTRGRGKETQYF.

V and J are TRBV9 and TRBJ2-5; the D is unclear. In germline, CDR1 is SGDLS, CDR2 YYNGEE. V shed 2 bases and J shed 5 bases, with 13 bases lying between them. This CDR3 has 14 amino acids. CDR3 sequence (DNA): TGTGCCAGCAGCGTGGGAACTAAGGCGGAGACCCAGTACTTC. Amino acid sequence: CASSVGTKAETQYF.

There are a few counts of this clone. The chain is built from TRBV5-1 and TRBJ2-7; 14 nucleotides align to TRBD2. The CDR3 is 16 amino acids. Germline V CDR1 and CDR2: SGHRS, YFSETQ. V gave up 0 bases and J gave up 6 bases; unmatched junction bases: 5. CDR3 protein: CASSLVGTSGSAEQYF. The CDR3 DNA reads as TGCGCCAGCAGCTTGGTGGGGACTAGCGGGAGCGCCGAGCAGTACTTC.

This clone was counted only a few times. This chain joins TRBV6-6 and TRBJ2-7; TRBD1 agrees at 7 bases. The CDR3 extends over 14 amino acids. CDR1 is MNHNY and CDR2 is SVGAGI in the germline V gene (reference sequence). The V gene end was trimmed by 5 bases and the J gene end by 2 bases; junction bases not matched to a gene: 6. The chain's CDR3 is CASSQSQGTYEQYF. Here the CDR3 DNA reads TGTGCCAGCAGTCAATCACAGGGGACCTACGAGCAGTACTTC.

This clone was observed a few times. The V gene is TRBV7-2, the J gene TRBJ2-3, with 10 bases matching TRBD1. This CDR3 is built from 17 residues. J was trimmed by 2 bases and V by 3 bases; bases with no gene match: 8. Germline lookup yields CDR1 SGHTA and CDR2 FQGNSA. The CDR3 DNA sequence: TGTGCCAGCAGCTTGGATGGGACAGGGGTCGTCACAGATACGCAGTATTTT. It yields the protein CASSLDGTGVVTDTQYF. The full variable domain, with the rest looked up from reference TRBV7-2 and TRBJ2-3, is GAGVSQSPSNKVTEKGKDVELRCDPISGHTALYWYRQSLGQGLEFLIYFQGNSAPDKSGLPSDRFSAERTGGSVSTLTIQRTQQEDSAVYLCASSLDGTGVVTDTQYFGPGTRLTVL.

The sample holds a few counts of this clone. The chain combines TRBV28 with TRBJ1-1; possibly TRBD1 for D (6 bases). Trimming pared 8 bases from V and 5 bases from J, leaving 12 bases between. The CDR3 contains 12 residues. CDR1 is MDHEN, CDR2 SYDVKM, per germline. The CDR3 DNA is TGTGCCAGCGATAAGGACAGTACTGAAGCTTTCTTT. Its protein is CASDKDSTEAFF.

The J gene is TRBJ2-3, the V gene TRBV28; TRBD2 might be the D (6 bases). V was trimmed by 3 bases and J by 0 bases, leaving 13 bases between them. This CDR3 has 16 amino acids. The germline CDR1 and CDR2 sequences are MDHEN and SYDVKM. The CDR3 is CASSFAVGGSTDTQYF. CDR3 nucleotides: TGTGCCAGCAGTTTTGCGGTGGGAGGTAGCACAGATACGCAGTATTTT.